What follows are 21 T cell receptor beta chains derived from one specimen sequenced in a study of T cell changes during pregnancy in multiple sclerosis. Only in-frame clones appear in the TCRdb table, and some are missing; sequencing was by immunoSEQ multiplex PCR. This table holds over 35,000 clones, less than 95% found once. This specimen consisted of CD8+ T cells from peripheral blood mononuclear cells, obtained in the first trimester of pregnancy. These receptors came from a female donor with multiple sclerosis, enrolled in a pregnancy study.

The gene calls are TRBV27 and TRBJ1-1; the D is unclear. The CDR3 runs to 15 residues. CDR1 and CDR2 (germline): MNHEY, SMNVEV (reference sequence). Deletions cut 8 bases from V and 2 bases from J, with 18 bases between. The CDR3 DNA reads TGTGCCAGCCACGGTCCCGGGAGGCTCAACACTGAAGCTTTCTTT. Protein: CASHGPGRLNTEAFF.

This chain links TRBV6-6 with TRBJ1-5, with 7 bases matching TRBD1. J lost 6 bases, V lost 6 bases, and 5 bases had no gene match. The germline CDR1 and CDR2 sequences are MNHNY and SVGAGI (reference sequence). The CDR3 is made up of 13 amino acids. CDR3 DNA: TGTGCCAGCAGCCGACAGGGAGGTCAGCCCCAGCATTTT. This gives the protein CASSRQGGQPQHF.

The rearrangement links TRBV7-9 to TRBJ1-2, with 8 bases aligning to TRBD1. The CDR3 extends over 15 amino acids. Germline CDR1 SEHNR, CDR2 FQNEAQ (reference sequence). V shed 2 bases, J shed 2 bases, and the junction held 4 bases outside the gene matches. Written as DNA, the CDR3 is TGTGCCAGCAGCTTAAGCGGACAGGGCAACTATGGCTACACCTTC. Protein: CASSLSGQGNYGYTF.

CDR3 DNA sequence: TGTGCCAGCAGTTACTCGGAGGAAAACACCGGGGAGCTGTTTTTT. It yields the protein CASSYSEENTGELFF. V and J are TRBV6-5 and TRBJ2-2; a possible D gene is TRBD2 (5 bases). The CDR3 consists of 15 residues. Trimming left V 0 bases short and J 2 bases short, with 7 bases between. Germline V gene sequence: CDR1 MNHEY, CDR2 SVGAGI.

This chain uses TRBV7-9 with TRBJ2-5, with TRBD2 identical over 9 bases. J was trimmed by 4 bases and V by 8 bases; bases with no gene match: 11. The germline V gene encodes CDR1 SEHNR and CDR2 FQNEAQ (reference sequence). CDR3 length equals 15 residues. The CDR3 region has the DNA TGTGCCAGCGAAATTAGCGGGAGCTTGTCAGAGACCCAGTACTTC. Translated: CASEISGSLSETQYF.

This chain uses TRBV19 with TRBJ1-5; tentative D call: TRBD1 (6 bases). CDR3 length equals 15 residues. Per the germline V gene, CDR1 is LNHDA and CDR2 is SQIVND (reference sequence). Trimming cost V 4 bases and J 1 base, with 11 bases left between them. CDR3 region: CASSSHTGSNQPQHF. The CDR3 region has the DNA TGTGCCAGTAGTAGCCATACAGGGAGCAATCAGCCCCAGCATTTT.

This clone was picked up a small number of times. The V and J genes are TRBV7-7 and TRBJ1-6; D is undetermined. Trimming pared 4 bases from V and 9 bases from J, leaving 10 bases between. This CDR3 comprises 13 residues. CDR1 is SSHAT and CDR2 is FNYEAQ in the germline V gene (reference sequence). CDR3 in amino acids: CASSSGALSPLHF. CDR3 sequence (DNA): TGTGCCAGCAGCTCGGGAGCCCTTTCACCCCTCCACTTT.

The chain uses TRBV29-1 and TRBJ1-2, with 11 bases fitting TRBD1. The J segment lost 8 bases and the V segment lost 6 bases, leaving 8 bases of the junction unmatched. Germline CDR1 SQVTM, CDR2 ANQGSEA. The CDR3 is 13 residues long. CDR3: CSVDTGQGEGYTF. The CDR3 DNA reads TGCAGCGTCGACACGGGACAGGGGGAGGGCTACACCTTC.

The rearrangement uses TRBV5-1 and TRBJ2-3; 9 positions agree with TRBD2. The CDR3 has 17 residues. The ends lost 2 bases at V and 1 base at J; junction bases unmatched: 8. CDR1 is SGHRS, CDR2 YFSETQ, per germline. The CDR3 protein is CASSFSPASGGTDTQYF. In DNA, the CDR3 is TGCGCCAGCAGCTTCTCCCCGGCTAGCGGGGGCACAGATACGCAGTATTTT.

The chain employs TRBV11-2 and TRBJ2-7; 7 nucleotides line up with TRBD1. CDR3 size: 15 residues. CDR1 and CDR2 from the germline V gene are SGHAT and FQNNGV. Trimming cost V 0 bases and J 0 bases; bases outside gene matches: 2. As DNA, the CDR3 is TGTGCCAGCAGCTTAGAGGCAGGGGGCTCCTACGAGCAGTACTTC. Its protein is CASSLEAGGSYEQYF.

The chain combines TRBV6-4 with TRBJ2-1; 15 nucleotides match TRBD2. CDR3 length: 15 amino acids. The germline gives CDR1 MRHNA, CDR2 SNTAGT. J was trimmed by 6 bases and V by 6 bases; bases with no gene match: 3. CDR3 sequence: CASSRTSGGANEQFF. CDR3 nucleotide sequence: TGTGCCAGCAGCAGGACTAGCGGGGGGGCCAATGAGCAGTTCTTC.

The chain is built from TRBV7-9 and TRBJ1-2; D is unclear. From germline, CDR1 is SEHNR and CDR2 FQNEAQ (reference sequence). V lost 7 bases to trimming and J lost 6 bases, with 15 bases between them. The CDR3 contains 13 residues. The CDR3: CASNSLIRDGYTF. The CDR3 DNA sequence: TGTGCCAGCAACTCTCTTATCCGGGATGGCTACACCTTC. Drawing the rest from reference TRBV7-9 and TRBJ1-2, the complete variable domain is DTGVSQNPRHKITKRGQNVTFRCDPISEHNRLYWYRQTLGQGPEFLTYFQNEAQLEKSRLLSDRFSAERPKGSFSTLEIQRTEQGDSAMYLCASNSLIRDGYTFGSGTRLTVV.

The chain is built from TRBV6-5 and TRBJ1-2; the D gene is possibly TRBD1 (5 bases). Germline lookup yields CDR1 MNHEY and CDR2 SVGAGI. This CDR3 comprises 15 residues. Trimming took off 0 bases at V and 4 bases at J, with 12 bases between the two ends. CDR3 DNA sequence: TGTGCCAGCAGTTACTCGACAGCCCCCCTCTATGGCTACACCTTC. It translates to CASSYSTAPLYGYTF.

This rearrangement joins TRBV5-1 to TRBJ2-7; weak D call: TRBD2 (6 bases). The CDR3 covers 14 residues. The V end lost 3 bases, the J end lost 2 bases, and 12 bases lay between the germline ends. Germline values: CDR1 SGHRS, CDR2 YFSETQ. CDR3: CASSWEEETYEQYF. Here the CDR3 DNA reads TGCGCCAGCAGCTGGGAGGAGGAGACCTACGAGCAGTACTTC.

V and J are TRBV29-1 and TRBJ2-7; weak D call: TRBD2 (5 bases). Germline CDR1 SQVTM, CDR2 ANQGSEA. This CDR3 is 13 amino acids long. Trimming took off 2 bases at V and 7 bases at J, with 15 bases between the two ends. The CDR3 loop is CSVETGINAEQYF. CDR3 DNA: TGCAGCGTTGAAACGGGGATTAATGCGGAGCAGTACTTC.

The chain uses TRBV7-6 and TRBJ1-4; D remains unclear. The germline CDR1 and CDR2 sequences are SGHVS and FNYEAQ. This CDR3 has 14 amino acids. The ends were cut back, 1 base at V and 14 bases at J, with 17 bases in the middle. The chain's CDR3 is CASSLVVQAGDLFF. The CDR3 region has the DNA TGTGCCAGCAGCTTAGTGGTGCAGGCCGGTGATCTGTTTTTT.

J is TRBJ1-1 and V is TRBV5-6, with D tentatively TRBD1 (5 bases). Per germline, CDR1 SGHDT and CDR2 YYEEEE. The CDR3 has 12 amino acids. The V end was cut by 1 base, the J end by 5 bases, with 6 bases between. This chain's CDR3 is CASSLRGTEAFF. In DNA, the CDR3 is TGTGCCAGCAGCTTGAGGGGAACTGAAGCTTTCTTT.

This sequence joins TRBV6-5 and TRBJ2-1, with D possibly being TRBD1 (6 bases). The germline V gene encodes CDR1 MNHEY and CDR2 SVGAGI. V was cut by 4 bases and J by 7 bases, with 11 bases left in between. The CDR3 runs to 13 residues. The CDR3 here is CASSSTGWNEQFF. The CDR3, as DNA: TGTGCCAGCAGTTCCACAGGGTGGAATGAGCAGTTCTTC.

This clone was found once. The chain employs TRBV5-1 and TRBJ2-3, with D perhaps matching TRBD1 (5 bases). Germline CDR1 and CDR2: SGHRS and YFSETQ. Trimming left V 0 bases short and J 2 bases short, with 10 bases between. This CDR3 has 15 amino acids. The CDR3 bases are TGCGCCAGCAGCTTGGAGGGGCAGTTCACAGATACGCAGTATTTT. It yields the protein CASSLEGQFTDTQYF. The full variable domain, its missing parts supplied by reference TRBV5-1 and TRBJ2-3, is KAGVTQTPRYLIKTRGQQVTLSCSPISGHRSVSWYQQTPGQGLQFLFEYFSETQRNKGNFPGRFSGRQFSNSRSEMNVSTLELGDSALYLCASSLEGQFTDTQYFGPGTRLTVL.

V usage is TRBV7-9 and J usage is TRBJ2-7; 8 nucleotides align to TRBD2. V trimming: 5 bases; J trimming: 3 bases; junction bases outside the gene matches: 9. Germline loops: CDR1 SEHNR, CDR2 FQNEAQ (reference sequence). CDR3 length: 15 residues. The CDR3 DNA reads as TGTGCCAGCAGCGGAGGCGGGGGGCACTTCTACGAGCAGTACTTC. Amino acid sequence: CASSGGGGHFYEQYF.

CDR3 sequence: CASSQGPSGGGPYEQYF. The CDR3 DNA is TGCGCCAGCAGCCAAGGCCCCTCCGGGGGGGGGCCCTACGAGCAGTACTTC. V and J are TRBV4-3 and TRBJ2-7; 8 bases are a match to TRBD2. V was pared by 1 base and J by 2 bases, with 10 bases of the junction left unmatched. The CDR3 sequence is 17 residues long. CDR1 and CDR2 (germline): LGHNA, YSLEER.